The 19 T cell receptor beta chains presented below share a single source sample, sequenced in a study of blood T cells in healthy people across ages. A sample-barcoded 5' primer and a J-beta primer mix were used in a second PCR of about 6 to 11 cycles. Using its own MiXCR run on the 5' RACE reads, TCRdb lists one record per CDR3 protein. The sample has 650,000 or so distinct CDR3 sequences, over 40% seen once. Material: blood. These receptors all come from an elderly woman in good health.

In its sample, this clonotype was seen many times. The chain combines TRBV20-1 with TRBJ2-7, with 8 bases identical to TRBD1. Germline assignment: CDR1 DFQATT and CDR2 SNEGSKA (reference sequence). The CDR3 loop spans 11 amino acids. Unmatched junction bases numbered 2, after V lost 6 bases and J lost 4 bases. The CDR3 DNA sequence: TGCAGTGCGGGACAGGCTTACGAGCAGTACTTC. It codes for CSAGQAYEQYF.

This clonotype has more than one count but fewer than ten. A read error may be the cause here, since a much bigger clone is one base away. The rearrangement links TRBV6-5 to TRBJ2-5; 12 bases fit TRBD2. CDR1 is MNHEY and CDR2 is SVGAGI in the germline V gene. The length of the CDR3 is 15 residues. V trimming: 5 bases; J trimming: 11 bases; junction bases outside the gene matches: 12. CDR3: CASSPLAGGRNEQYF. CDR3 DNA sequence: TGTGCCAGCAGTCCACTAGCGGGAGGTAGGAATGAGCAGTACTTC.

The rearrangement links TRBV27 to TRBJ2-5, with 8 bases identical to TRBD2. Gene TRBJ2-7 matches the end of the DNA better, so the J call may be wrong. The germline gives CDR1 MNHEY, CDR2 SMNVEV (reference sequence). This CDR3 region has 18 residues. This chain's CDR3 is CASSLSMGLVGGRYEQYF. Here the CDR3 DNA reads TGTGCCAGCAGTTTATCGATGGGACTAGTAGGAGGTCGGTACGAGCAGTACTTC.

About this clonotype itself: This may arise from a read error, as a much more abundant clone is one base away. Since no conserved phenylalanine or tryptophan closes the CDR3, a read error is the likely cause. J is TRBJ2-5 and V is TRBV28, with 8 positions matching TRBD2. Germline V gene lookup returns CDR1 MDHEN and CDR2 SYDVKM. Germline trimming cut 6 bases from V and 2 bases from J; bases unmatched to any gene: 5. CDR3 length: 14 amino acids. The CDR3 DNA reads TGTGCCAGCAGGACTAGCGCCTTACAAGAGACCCAGTACTTG. This sequence encodes CASRTSALQETQYL.

This clonotype occurred many times. The genes are TRBV27 and TRBJ2-7; D may be TRBD2 (5 bases). CDR1 MNHEY and CDR2 SMNVEV come from the germline V gene (reference sequence). Trimming took 0 bases from V and 4 from J, leaving 16 bases between them. The CDR3 is made up of 16 amino acids. CDR3 residues: CASSLSPGYPGYEQYF. CDR3 bases: TGTGCCAGCAGTTTATCGCCGGGGTATCCTGGGTACGAGCAGTACTTC.

The chain combines TRBV5-8 with TRBJ1-5; D might be TRBD1 (5 bases). Trimming took 5 bases from V and 2 from J, leaving 20 bases between them. Germline V gives CDR1 SGHTS, CDR2 YDEGEE. This CDR3 has 17 residues. The CDR3 DNA reads TGTGCCAGCAGTCGTAACATGGGGACTATAGGCAATCAGCCCCAGCATTTT. Protein: CASSRNMGTIGNQPQHF.

With regard to this clonotype: This may be a read error: a much more frequent sequence differs by one nucleotide. The rearrangement links TRBV25-1 to TRBJ2-7, with 8 bases identical to TRBD2. The CDR3 is made up of 14 amino acids. CDR1 is MGHDK, CDR2 SYGVNS, per germline. CDR3 sequence reads: CVSGIAGSSYEQYF. The CDR3 coding sequence is TGTGTCAGCGGTATAGCGGGGAGCTCCTACGAGCAGTACTTC.

This clonotype appeared a few times. The V and J genes are TRBV6-1 and TRBJ2-5, with 14 bases matching TRBD2. V was clipped by 4 bases and J by 2 bases; unmatched bases: 0. Germline-derived CDR1 and CDR2 are MNHNS and SASEGT. This CDR3 has 15 amino acids. The chain's CDR3 is CASSGLAGGQETQYF. DNA for the CDR3: TGTGCCAGCAGTGGACTAGCGGGGGGGCAAGAGACCCAGTACTTC.

This chain links TRBV7-2 with TRBJ2-3; 10 bases map to TRBD1. The CDR3 totals 17 residues. Losses at the gene ends were 0 bases for V and 5 bases for J; bases not matched to a gene: 8. Per germline, CDR1 SGHTA and CDR2 FQGNSA. CDR3 sequence (DNA): TGTGCCAGCAGCTTAGCGGTGACAGGGGGCATCGGAGATACGCAGTATTTT. Encoded protein: CASSLAVTGGIGDTQYF.

This clonotype was recorded many times. The chain couples TRBV20-1 to TRBJ2-1; 8 nucleotides line up with TRBD2. Germline trimming cut 6 bases from V and 3 bases from J; bases unmatched to any gene: 4. This CDR3 comprises 13 residues. The germline CDR1 and CDR2 sequences are DFQATT and SNEGSKA (reference sequence). The CDR3 is CSAAGGGYNEQFF. The CDR3 coding sequence is TGCAGTGCCGCGGGGGGTGGCTACAATGAGCAGTTCTTC.

This clonotype was counted many times. The rearrangement uses TRBV27 and TRBJ1-5, with D uncertain. V was trimmed by 5 bases and J by 0 bases, leaving 11 bases between them. The CDR3 covers 15 residues. Germline assignment: CDR1 MNHEY and CDR2 SMNVEV (reference sequence). CDR3 residues: CASSPTHISNQPQHF. CDR3 bases: TGTGCCAGCAGTCCTACCCATATTAGCAATCAGCCCCAGCATTTT.

This clonotype showed up just a few times. The chain recombines TRBV5-5 with TRBJ2-4, with D uncertain. The V end lost 4 bases, the J end lost 1 base, and 6 bases lay between the germline ends. From germline, CDR1 is SGHKS and CDR2 YYEKEE (reference sequence). This CDR3 comprises 13 residues. The CDR3 is CASSLLAKNIQYF. In DNA, the CDR3 is TGTGCCAGCAGCCTCCTCGCCAAAAACATTCAGTACTTC.

This clonotype appeared many times. The chain recombines TRBV7-2 with TRBJ2-1; 7 bases fit TRBD2. This CDR3 comprises 14 residues. Per germline, CDR1 SGHTA and CDR2 FQGNSA. V was clipped by 3 bases and J by 8 bases; unmatched bases: 7. The CDR3 is CASSFRAGTHEQFF. CDR3 DNA: TGTGCCAGCAGCTTTAGAGCGGGAACACATGAGCAGTTCTTC.

The chain is built from TRBV25-1 and TRBJ2-2; unclear D gene. This CDR3 contains 15 residues. Germline V gene sequence: CDR1 MGHDK, CDR2 SYGVNS. V was trimmed by 3 bases and J by 2 bases, leaving 10 bases between them. CDR3 sequence: CASSDTRRNTGELFF. CDR3 DNA sequence: TGTGCCAGCAGTGATACCAGACGAAACACCGGGGAGCTGTTTTTT.

In DNA form, the CDR3 reads TGTGCCAGCATTGGGGACTCCGGTTACGAGCAGTACTTC. It encodes CASIGDSGYEQYF. This chain connects TRBV28 to TRBJ2-5; weak D call: TRBD2 (6 bases). The end of the DNA fits TRBJ2-7 better, so the J call may be wrong. In germline, CDR1 is MDHEN, CDR2 SYDVKM. The CDR3 runs 13 residues.

The V gene is TRBV6-5, the J gene TRBJ2-7, with TRBD2 as a possible D gene (5 bases). Trimming shortened V by 10 bases and J by 5 bases, and 12 bases separated the two germline ends. Germline V gives CDR1 MNHEY, CDR2 SVGAGI. This CDR3 has 11 residues. In nucleotides, the CDR3 is TGTGCCACTAGGAGGATCGACGAGCAGTACTTC. This gives the protein CATRRIDEQYF.

This clonotype was counted at least ten times. This rearrangement joins TRBV2 to TRBJ2-1; 10 nucleotides align to TRBD2. Germline V CDR1 and CDR2: SNHLY, FYNNEI. V dropped 3 bases and J dropped 7; count of bases not matched to a gene: 9. The length of the CDR3 is 16 residues. The chain's CDR3 is CASSEEVAGGGNEQFF. The CDR3 DNA reads TGTGCCAGCAGTGAGGAAGTAGCGGGGGGCGGGAATGAGCAGTTCTTC.

This clonotype was recorded at least ten times. DNA of the CDR3: TGTGCCAGCAGCCCTCGGGAGGGAGTCGGTACGCAGTATTTT. It is translated as CASSPREGVGTQYF. The genes are TRBV7-3 and TRBJ2-3; 8 positions match TRBD2. Germline assignment: CDR1 SGHTA and CDR2 FQGTGA. This CDR3 contains 14 residues. V dropped 5 bases and J dropped 8; count of bases not matched to a gene: 9.

This clonotype was counted many times. This chain joins TRBV20-1 and TRBJ2-1; 8 nucleotides agree with TRBD2. The CDR3 sequence is 14 residues long. The junction had 7 bases not matched to a gene; V was cut back by 5 bases and J by 4 bases. Germline V gene lookup returns CDR1 DFQATT and CDR2 SNEGSKA (reference sequence). The CDR3 region is CSAQAGAPYNEQFF. The CDR3 region has the DNA TGCAGTGCTCAAGCGGGGGCGCCGTACAATGAGCAGTTCTTC.